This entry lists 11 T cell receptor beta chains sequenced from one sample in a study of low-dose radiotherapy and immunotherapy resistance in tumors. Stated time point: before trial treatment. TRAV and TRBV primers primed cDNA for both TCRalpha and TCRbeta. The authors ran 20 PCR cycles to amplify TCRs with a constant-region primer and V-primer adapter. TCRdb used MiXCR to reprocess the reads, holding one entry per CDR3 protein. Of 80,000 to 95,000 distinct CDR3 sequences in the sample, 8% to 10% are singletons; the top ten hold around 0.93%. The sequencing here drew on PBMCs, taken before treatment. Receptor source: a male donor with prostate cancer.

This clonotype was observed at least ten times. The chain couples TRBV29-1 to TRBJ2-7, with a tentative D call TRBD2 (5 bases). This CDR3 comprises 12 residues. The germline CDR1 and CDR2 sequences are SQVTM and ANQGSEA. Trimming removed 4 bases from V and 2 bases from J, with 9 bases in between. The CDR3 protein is CSVGNGAYEQYF. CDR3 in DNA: TGCAGCGTTGGGAACGGGGCCTACGAGCAGTACTTC.

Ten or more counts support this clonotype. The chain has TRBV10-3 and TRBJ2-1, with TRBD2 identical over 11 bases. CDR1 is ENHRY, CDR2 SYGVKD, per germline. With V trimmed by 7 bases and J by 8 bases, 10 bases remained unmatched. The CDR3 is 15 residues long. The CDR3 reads CAINQLAGVVHEQFF. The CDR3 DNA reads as TGTGCCATCAATCAACTAGCGGGAGTAGTCCATGAGCAGTTCTTC.

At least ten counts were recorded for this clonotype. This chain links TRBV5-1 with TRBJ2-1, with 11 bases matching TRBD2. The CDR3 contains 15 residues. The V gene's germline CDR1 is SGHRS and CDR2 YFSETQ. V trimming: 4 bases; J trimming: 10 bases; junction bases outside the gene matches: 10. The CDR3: CASSQTLAGEGEQFF. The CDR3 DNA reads TGCGCCAGCAGCCAGACACTAGCGGGAGAGGGCGAGCAGTTCTTC.

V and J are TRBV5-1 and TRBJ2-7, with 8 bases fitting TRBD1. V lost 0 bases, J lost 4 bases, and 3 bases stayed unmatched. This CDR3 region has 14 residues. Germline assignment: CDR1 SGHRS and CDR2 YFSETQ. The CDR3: CASSLGQGKYEQYF. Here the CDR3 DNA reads TGCGCCAGCAGCTTGGGACAGGGGAAGTACGAGCAGTACTTC. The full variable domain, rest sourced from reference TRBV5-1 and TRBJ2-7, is KAGVTQTPRYLIKTRGQQVTLSCSPISGHRSVSWYQQTPGQGLQFLFEYFSETQRNKGNFPGRFSGRQFSNSRSEMNVSTLELGDSALYLCASSLGQGKYEQYFGPGTRLTVT.

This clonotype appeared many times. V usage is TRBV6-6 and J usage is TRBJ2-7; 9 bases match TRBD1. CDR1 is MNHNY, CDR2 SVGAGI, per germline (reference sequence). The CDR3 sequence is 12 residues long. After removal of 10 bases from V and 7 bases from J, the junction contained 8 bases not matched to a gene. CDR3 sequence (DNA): TGTGCCATCCGGACAGGGGATCAAGAGCAGTACTTC. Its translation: CAIRTGDQEQYF.

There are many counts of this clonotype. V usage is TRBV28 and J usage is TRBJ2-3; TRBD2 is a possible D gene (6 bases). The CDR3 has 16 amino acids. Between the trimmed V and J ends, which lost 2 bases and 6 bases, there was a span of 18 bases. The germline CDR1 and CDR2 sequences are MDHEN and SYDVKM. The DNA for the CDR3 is TGTGCCAGCAGTTTAGGAGGGAGGCGCGCTCTGGATACGCAGTATTTT. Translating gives CASSLGGRRALDTQYF. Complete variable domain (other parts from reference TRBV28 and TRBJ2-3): DVKVTQSSRYLVKRTGEKVFLECVQDMDHENMFWYRQDPGLGLRLIYFSYDVKMKEKGDIPEGYSVSREKKERFSLILESASTNQTSMYLCASSLGGRRALDTQYFGPGTRLTVL.

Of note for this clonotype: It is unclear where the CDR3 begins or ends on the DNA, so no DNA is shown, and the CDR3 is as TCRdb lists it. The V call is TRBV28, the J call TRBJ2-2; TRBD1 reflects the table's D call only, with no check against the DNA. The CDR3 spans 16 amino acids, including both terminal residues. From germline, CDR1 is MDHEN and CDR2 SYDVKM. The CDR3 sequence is CAVHPRQGTGELFFFF.

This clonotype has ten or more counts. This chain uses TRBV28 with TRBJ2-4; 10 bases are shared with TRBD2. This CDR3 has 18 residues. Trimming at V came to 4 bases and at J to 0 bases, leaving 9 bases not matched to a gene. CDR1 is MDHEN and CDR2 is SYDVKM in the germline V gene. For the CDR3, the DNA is TGTGCCAGCAGTTCGATCCTTCTAGCGGGGGAAGCCAAAAACATTCAGTACTTC. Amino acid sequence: CASSSILLAGEAKNIQYF.

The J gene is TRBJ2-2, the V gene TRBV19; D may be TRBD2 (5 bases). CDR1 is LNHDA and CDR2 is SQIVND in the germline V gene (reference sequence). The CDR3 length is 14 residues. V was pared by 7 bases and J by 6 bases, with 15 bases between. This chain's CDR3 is CASTAGGQAGELFF. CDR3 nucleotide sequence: TGTGCCAGTACGGCGGGTGGGCAAGCCGGGGAGCTGTTTTTT. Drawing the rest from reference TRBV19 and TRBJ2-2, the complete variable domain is DGGITQSPKYLFRKEGQNVTLSCEQNLNHDAMYWYRQDPGQGLRLIYYSQIVNDFQKGDIAEGYSVSREKKESFPLTVTSAQKNPTAFYLCASTAGGQAGELFFGEGSRLTVL.

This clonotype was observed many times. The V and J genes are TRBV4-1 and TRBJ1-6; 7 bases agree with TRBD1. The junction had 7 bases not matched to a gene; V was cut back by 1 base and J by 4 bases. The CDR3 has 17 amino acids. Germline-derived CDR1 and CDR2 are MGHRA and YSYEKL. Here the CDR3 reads CASSQGIQGWYNSPLHF. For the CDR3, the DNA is TGCGCCAGCAGCCAAGGGATACAGGGGTGGTATAATTCACCCCTCCACTTT.

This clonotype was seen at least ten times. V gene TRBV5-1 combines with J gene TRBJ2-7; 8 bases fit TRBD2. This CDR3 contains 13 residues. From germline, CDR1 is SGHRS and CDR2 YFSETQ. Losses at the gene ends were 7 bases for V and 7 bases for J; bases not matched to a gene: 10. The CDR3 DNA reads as TGCGCCAGCGGCTCCGGGACGGGGGGGGAGCAGTACTTC. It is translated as CASGSGTGGEQYF. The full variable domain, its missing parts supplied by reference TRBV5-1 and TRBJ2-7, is KAGVTQTPRYLIKTRGQQVTLSCSPISGHRSVSWYQQTPGQGLQFLFEYFSETQRNKGNFPGRFSGRQFSNSRSEMNVSTLELGDSALYLCASGSGTGGEQYFGPGTRLTVT.